This T cell receptor beta chain originates from a study of STAT5B mutations in CD4+ large granular lymphocyte leukemia. The CDR3 is 13 residues long. Germline CDR1 is LGHNA and CDR2 is YNFKEQ. Trimming took off 2 bases at V and 4 bases at J, with 8 bases between the two ends. Authors' processing steps: Productive clonotypes were detectable down to 2.59 x 10-5 frequency. Data came from immunoSEQ multiplex PCR; TCRdb stores just in-frame clones and leaves some out. V, J and clone size derive from that table, while D and trimming were established from the DNA sequence. The sample yields under 40,000 clones, approximately 81% seen once.

This sequence joins TRBV4-2 and TRBJ1-1; maybe TRBD1 (5 bases). The sample taken for sequencing was CD4+ T cells from blood buffy coats. The clonotype originates from a human donor in good health. CDR3: CASSQSGGTEAFF. The CDR3 nucleotides are TGTGCCAGCAGCCAAAGCGGGGGCACTGAAGCTTTCTTT.